A single sample is the source of the 27 T cell receptor beta chains below, sequenced in a study of OX40 agonist ivuxolimab in advanced cancers. Only in-frame clones appear in the TCRdb table, and some are missing; sequencing was by immunoSEQ multiplex PCR. The sample includes some 70,000 clones, more than 75% seen only once; the top ten take approximately 8%. The sample consisted of CD4+ or CD8+ T cells sorted from blood, taken in a trial of the OX40 agonist ivuxolimab. The receptors stem from an adult with an advanced solid tumor such as melanoma, head and neck, liver or kidney cancer.

This clone showed up just once. The rearrangement uses TRBV19 and TRBJ2-5, with D perhaps matching TRBD1 (7 bases). V was pared by 5 bases and J by 2 bases, with 18 bases between. This CDR3 contains 16 residues. Germline V gene lookup returns CDR1 LNHDA and CDR2 SQIVND (reference sequence). Written as DNA, the CDR3 is TGTGCCAGTAGTTTCACAGGGGTGGGGACTCAAGAGACCCAGTACTTC. Translated, it gives CASSFTGVGTQETQYF.

This clone occurred once. This rearrangement joins TRBV15 to TRBJ2-3; TRBD1 might be the D (6 bases). Per the germline V gene, CDR1 is LNHNV and CDR2 is YYDKDF (reference sequence). This CDR3 comprises 16 residues. Trimming pared 2 bases from V and 4 bases from J, leaving 16 bases between. CDR3 DNA sequence: TGTGCCACCAGCAGACTTGTGACGGGACAAGCAGATACGCAGTATTTT. Encoded protein: CATSRLVTGQADTQYF. The full variable domain, with the rest looked up from reference TRBV15 and TRBJ2-3, is DAMVIQNPRYQVTQFGKPVTLSCSQTLNHNVMYWYQQKSSQAPKLLFHYYDKDFNNEADTPDNFQSRRPNTSFCFLDIRSPGLGDTAMYLCATSRLVTGQADTQYFGPGTRLTVL.

This clone appeared a few times. This sequence joins TRBV5-4 and TRBJ2-2, with a possible D match to TRBD1 (6 bases). Germline CDR1 and CDR2: SGHNT and YYREEE (reference sequence). V was clipped by 0 bases and J by 5 bases, with 14 bases between them. The CDR3 is 16 amino acids. The DNA for the CDR3 is TGTGCCAGCAGCTTGGGCGGGTGGGGGCTAACCGGGGAGCTGTTTTTT. This encodes CASSLGGWGLTGELFF.

CDR3 protein: CASRGVTGVGNTIYF. In nucleotides, the CDR3 is TGTGCCAGCAGGGGAGTGACAGGGGTCGGAAACACCATATATTTT. The rearrangement links TRBV2 to TRBJ1-3; 8 bases are a match to TRBD1. Trimming at V came to 6 bases and at J to 4 bases, leaving 8 bases not matched to a gene. The CDR3 is 15 amino acids. From germline, CDR1 is SNHLY and CDR2 FYNNEI.

The genes are TRBV5-4 and TRBJ2-3; D may be TRBD1 or TRBD2 (6 bases each). Trimming removed 4 bases from V and 3 bases from J, with 18 bases in between. The CDR3 consists of 16 residues. CDR1 is SGHNT and CDR2 is YYREEE in the germline V gene (reference sequence). CDR3 sequence (DNA): TGTGCCAGCAGCCCTGGGGGGAACAGGGAGACAGATACGCAGTATTTT. This codes for CASSPGGNRETDTQYF.

V usage is TRBV7-7 and J usage is TRBJ2-5; the D gene could be TRBD1 or TRBD2 (5 bases each). Germline assignment: CDR1 SSHAT and CDR2 FNYEAQ (reference sequence). V was pared by 2 bases and J by 4 bases, with 11 bases between. The CDR3 contains 14 residues. The CDR3 sequence is CASSLSGGRETQYF. For the CDR3, the DNA is TGTGCCAGCAGCTTAAGTGGGGGTCGAGAGACCCAGTACTTC.

The rearrangement links TRBV5-1 to TRBJ1-1; D gene unclear. Between the trimmed V and J ends, which lost 0 bases and 0 bases, there was a span of 9 bases. The germline V gene has CDR1 SGHRS and CDR2 YFSETQ. This CDR3 has 15 amino acids. The CDR3 sequence is CASSLDSPMNTEAFF. CDR3 coding DNA: TGCGCCAGCAGCTTGGACAGCCCAATGAACACTGAAGCTTTCTTT.

This chain links TRBV7-2 with TRBJ2-1, with D maybe TRBD1 (5 bases). Trimming stripped 1 base from V and 9 bases from J, with 10 bases between. CDR1 and CDR2 from the germline V gene are SGHTA and FQGNSA. CDR3 length equals 13 residues. The CDR3, as DNA: TGTGCCAGCAGCTTAGGGGGTAGGGGTGAGCAGTTCTTC. Its translation: CASSLGGRGEQFF.

The chain recombines TRBV28 with TRBJ1-2; D perhaps matches TRBD1 (6 bases). Germline-derived CDR1 and CDR2 are MDHEN and SYDVKM. V was pared by 7 bases and J by 7 bases, with 16 bases between. This CDR3 region has 13 residues. The DNA for the CDR3 is TGTGCCAGCACCATCGGGGGGCGGAGTGGCTACACCTTC. This encodes CASTIGGRSGYTF.

CDR3 DNA: TGTGCCAGCAGTTTAAGCCCCTTAGGTCTTCTAGCGGGGGACACCGGGGAGCTGTTTTTT. Protein sequence: CASSLSPLGLLAGDTGELFF. The V and J genes are TRBV28 and TRBJ2-2, with 10 bases aligning to TRBD2. V lost 2 bases, J lost 3 bases, and 15 bases stayed unmatched. The CDR3 is 20 residues long. The V gene's germline CDR1 is MDHEN and CDR2 SYDVKM.

This chain joins TRBV5-5 and TRBJ1-1; TRBD1 matches at 7 bases. The CDR3 consists of 13 residues. Losses at the gene ends were 0 bases for V and 6 bases for J; bases not matched to a gene: 2. Germline V gene sequence: CDR1 SGHKS, CDR2 YYEKEE (reference sequence). The CDR3: CASSLAQGAEAFF. The DNA of the CDR3 is TGTGCCAGCAGCTTGGCGCAGGGGGCTGAAGCTTTCTTT.

J is TRBJ2-1 and V is TRBV7-6; TRBD1 agrees at 7 bases. V shed 4 bases, J shed 7 bases, and the junction held 10 bases outside the gene matches. Per germline, CDR1 SGHVS and CDR2 FNYEAQ. The CDR3 sequence is 15 residues long. The CDR3: CASSSSPGQLNEQFF. The CDR3 nucleotides read TGTGCCAGCAGCTCGAGTCCGGGACAGCTAAATGAGCAGTTCTTC.

The chain employs TRBV30 and TRBJ2-5; D gene ambiguous. Germline CDR1 GTSNPN, CDR2 SVGIG (reference sequence). The CDR3 consists of 12 residues. The V gene lost 2 bases and the J gene lost 2 bases, with 6 bases spanning the gap. The CDR3 DNA reads as TGTGCCTGGAGTAACCATCAAGAGACCCAGTACTTC. Residues: CAWSNHQETQYF.

The rearrangement uses TRBV7-3 and TRBJ2-3, with D possibly TRBD2 on 5 matching bases. Per the germline V gene, CDR1 is SGHTA and CDR2 is FQGTGA. Between the trimmed V and J ends, which lost 5 bases and 4 bases, there was a span of 16 bases. The CDR3 extends over 15 amino acids. CDR3 sequence reads: CASSLARAAPDTQYF. The CDR3 DNA reads as TGTGCCAGCAGCCTGGCGAGGGCGGCACCAGATACGCAGTATTTT.

The J gene is TRBJ2-3, the V gene TRBV5-8; D might be TRBD1 or TRBD2, each matching 5 bases. The CDR3 length is 15 residues. In germline, CDR1 is SGHTS, CDR2 YDEGEE. The V gene lost 0 bases and the J gene lost 10 bases, with 18 bases spanning the gap. The CDR3 sequence is CASSLGANGASPQYF. The CDR3 DNA sequence: TGTGCCAGCAGCTTGGGGGCTAACGGGGCAAGCCCGCAGTATTTT.

This clone has only one observation. This chain uses TRBV21-1 with TRBJ2-7. TRBV21-1 is listed as a pseudogene. This CDR3 spans 13 amino acids. The CDR3 reads CARDGWDSYEQYF. The CDR3, as DNA: TGTGCCAGAGACGGGTGGGACTCCTACGAGCAGTACTTC.

This clone was counted once. The rearrangement links TRBV5-4 to TRBJ2-1; TRBD2 aligns across 9 bases. V lost 0 bases, J lost 4 bases, and 5 bases stayed unmatched. This CDR3 region has 16 residues. CDR1 is SGHNT, CDR2 YYREEE, per germline (reference sequence). CDR3 in DNA: TGTGCCAGCAGCTTGGCCATTAGCGGGGGATACAATGAGCAGTTCTTC. This gives the protein CASSLAISGGYNEQFF.

This clone turned up a few times. Other DNA sequences in this sample translate to the same CDR3. The chain has TRBV27 and TRBJ1-2; no clear D gene. Trimming took 8 bases from V and 7 from J, leaving 11 bases between them. CDR3 length: 11 residues. Germline-derived CDR1 and CDR2 are MNHEY and SMNVEV (reference sequence). The CDR3 sequence is CASRSGFGYTF. CDR3 coding DNA: TGTGCCAGCCGATCGGGTTTTGGCTACACCTTC.

The table lists this clone with a few counts. The chain recombines TRBV28 with TRBJ2-5; 13 bases are shared with TRBD2. The CDR3 spans 15 residues. Germline V gene data show CDR1 as MDHEN and CDR2 as SYDVKM. With V trimmed by 5 bases and J by 5 bases, 5 bases remained unmatched. CDR3 amino acids: CASSLTSGRMETQYF. The DNA for the CDR3 is TGTGCCAGCAGTCTGACTAGCGGGAGGATGGAGACCCAGTACTTC.

The chain employs TRBV29-1 and TRBJ2-5; D is possibly TRBD1 or TRBD2 (5 bases each). CDR1 and CDR2 from the germline V gene are SQVTM and ANQGSEA. This CDR3 has 13 residues. V was trimmed by 2 bases and J by 2 bases, leaving 9 bases between them. CDR3 region: CSVETGPQETQYF. The CDR3 DNA reads TGCAGCGTTGAAACGGGACCTCAAGAGACCCAGTACTTC.

This chain joins TRBV12-5 and TRBJ2-3; a weak D match, TRBD1 (5 bases). The CDR3 has 14 residues. Germline V gene sequence: CDR1 LGHNT, CDR2 FRNRAP. Trimming stripped 7 bases from V and 5 bases from J, with 16 bases between. CDR3 amino acids: CASASGNLGDTQYF. CDR3 bases: TGTGCTAGTGCCTCAGGGAATCTGGGAGATACGCAGTATTTT.

The gene calls are TRBV15 and TRBJ2-3, with no clear D. The germline V gene has CDR1 LNHNV and CDR2 YYDKDF (reference sequence). The CDR3 is made up of 14 amino acids. The ends were cut back, 0 bases at V and 3 bases at J, with 7 bases in the middle. CDR3: CATSRDLGTDTQYF. CDR3 nucleotide sequence: TGTGCCACCAGCAGAGATCTAGGAACAGATACGCAGTATTTT.

This chain links TRBV7-2 with TRBJ2-5, with a tentative D call TRBD1 (5 bases). The CDR3 spans 17 residues. Germline values: CDR1 SGHTA, CDR2 FQGNSA. The ends were cut back, 0 bases at V and 5 bases at J, with 19 bases in the middle. The CDR3 DNA sequence: TGTGCCAGCAGCTTAGCTGTGAATTGGCAGGGTGGGGAGACCCAGTACTTC. It specifies CASSLAVNWQGGETQYF.

This sequence joins TRBV7-9 and TRBJ2-2; D gene ambiguous. The CDR3 is made up of 15 amino acids. CDR1 is SEHNR and CDR2 is FQNEAQ in the germline V gene (reference sequence). V lost 2 bases, J lost 2 bases, and 9 bases lay in between. This CDR3 is CASSLRRHNTGELFF. The DNA of the CDR3 is TGTGCCAGCAGCTTAAGGAGACATAACACCGGGGAGCTGTTTTTT.

CDR3 protein: CAISGASGDLKETQYF. The CDR3 DNA follows: TGTGCCATCAGCGGGGCTAGCGGGGATCTAAAAGAGACCCAGTACTTC. The chain is built from TRBV10-3 and TRBJ2-5; 9 bases agree with TRBD2. The V segment lost 6 bases and the J segment 3 bases; nucleotides outside the gene matches: 11. Germline V CDR1 and CDR2: ENHRY, SYGVKD. CDR3 length equals 16 residues.

This clone was recorded only once. The chain employs TRBV18 and TRBJ2-3; TRBD1 aligns across 7 bases. Germline lookup yields CDR1 KGHSH and CDR2 LQKENI. This CDR3 spans 16 amino acids. Losses at the gene ends were 3 bases for V and 3 bases for J; bases not matched to a gene: 9. This CDR3 is CASSPRQGVGTDTQYF. The CDR3 DNA reads TGTGCCAGCTCACCCCGCCAGGGGGTGGGGACAGATACGCAGTATTTT.

In this sample, this clone turned up a few times. The chain is built from TRBV10-1 and TRBJ2-2; possible D gene TRBD2, 6 bases. The V gene lost 6 bases and the J gene lost 7 bases, with 12 bases spanning the gap. The CDR3 length is 13 residues. The germline V gene encodes CDR1 WNHNN and CDR2 SYGVQD (reference sequence). In DNA form, the CDR3 reads TGCGCCAGCAGCGGGGACTTTAACGGGGAGCTGTTTTTT. Protein sequence: CASSGDFNGELFF.